These T cell receptor beta chains were read from a single sample in a study of shared clonotypes between healthy human individuals. Using immunoSEQ multiplex PCR, the repertoire was profiled, and TCRdb retains in-frame clones only, with some absent. The sample consists of fewer than 550,000 clones, over 60% of them appearing once. Sequencing was done on a sample of PBMCs. Source of these receptors: a woman between 40 and 55 years old in good health. Some clones in this sample may be carry-over from other donors' samples. Each CDR3 is given with its conserved first and last residue. D genes are given only for firm matches. Rows may omit the clone size; those that give it use once, few, many or a size class.

cdr3_nt cdr3_aa clone_size cdr3_length j_call d_call v_call
TGCGCCAGCTGCCCCACTAGCGGGAGTAAAAACAATGAGCAGTTCTTC CASCPTSGSKNNEQFF . 16 TRBJ2-1 TRBD2 TRBV5-1
TGTGCCACCGGACAGGGGCGTGGAAACATTCAGTACTTC CATGQGRGNIQYF . 13 TRBJ2-4 TRBD1 TRBV6-1
TGTGCCAGCAGCTTTGGAGGGGGCAACTACGAGCAGTACTTC CASSFGGGNYEQYF . 14 TRBJ2-7 . TRBV11-1
TGTGCCAGCAGTTACTCGATCCGGCCCCTTAGCACCGGGGAGCTGTTTTTT CASSYSIRPLSTGELFF . 17 TRBJ2-2 . TRBV6-7
TGTGCCAGCATTAGCAGGAGGTCGACTACGCAGTATTTT CASISRRSTTQYF . 13 TRBJ2-3 . TRBV6-1
TGTGCCAGCAGCGCGCAGAACTCTGGAAACACCATATATTTT CASSAQNSGNTIYF . 14 TRBJ1-3 . TRBV9
TGTGCCAGCAGCCTAAGGGAAGAACAGGGAGCTGGAAACACCATATATTTT CASSLREEQGAGNTIYF few 17 TRBJ1-3 . TRBV4-2
TGTGCCAGCAGCTTGGGAGGCGGAAGCACAGATACGCAGTATTTT CASSLGGGSTDTQYF . 15 TRBJ2-3 . TRBV11-3
TGTGCCAGCAGCCAAGTCCGGCAGGAGCCCTACGAGCAGTACTTC CASSQVRQEPYEQYF . 15 TRBJ2-7 . TRBV4-2
TGTGCCTGTAGTGTAGGGGGTTATGGCTACACCTTC CACSVGGYGYTF . 12 TRBJ1-2 . TRBV30
TGCGCCAGCACCCTGAGCGGGCGATACAATGAGCAGTTCTTC CASTLSGRYNEQFF . 14 TRBJ2-1 . TRBV10-2
TGTGCCAGCAGCCAAGAGGGGACCCAGGCGGATACGCAGTATTTT CASSQEGTQADTQYF few 15 TRBJ2-3 . TRBV4-2
TGTGCCAGCAGTGAAGGGACAGCGAGCTCCTACGAGCAGTACTTC CASSEGTASSYEQYF once 15 TRBJ2-7 . TRBV6-1
TGTGCCAGCAGCTTAGCGTGGGACGCGAGCTCTGGAAACACCATATATTTT CASSLAWDASSGNTIYF once 17 TRBJ1-3 . TRBV7-2
TGTGCCAGCAGTTGGGGACTAGCGGGAGCGGACACCGGGGAGCTGTTTTTT CASSWGLAGADTGELFF . 17 TRBJ2-2 TRBD2 TRBV2
TGTGCCAGCAGACTTCCCGGTGTGAACGAGCAGTACTTC CASRLPGVNEQYF . 13 TRBJ2-7 . TRBV11-2
TGTGCCAGCAGTGAAGTAGGTCTAGCGGGGGGTTATACGCAGTATTTT CASSEVGLAGGYTQYF . 16 TRBJ2-3 TRBD2 TRBV6-1
TGCGCCAGCAGCTTGGAGGGACTGGCCGGGGAGCTGTTTTTT CASSLEGLAGELFF . 14 TRBJ2-2 . TRBV5-1
TGTGCCAGCAGTGAAAGTGACAGCTTTAATGAAAAACTGTTTTTT CASSESDSFNEKLFF . 15 TRBJ1-4 . TRBV2
TGTGCCAGCAGTCCCGGGACAGGGTTTTCCGAGCAGTACTTC CASSPGTGFSEQYF . 14 TRBJ2-7 TRBD1 TRBV28
TGTGCCAGCAGTTTAGAGCTTGGGGTGGGGAACACTGAAGCTTTCTTT CASSLELGVGNTEAFF . 16 TRBJ1-1 . TRBV28
TGCGCCAGCAGCTTGGTGCCTAGCGGGAGGGAGACCCAGTACTTC CASSLVPSGRETQYF once 15 TRBJ2-5 TRBD2 TRBV5-1
TGTGCCACCAGCAGAGTTAGGGGGCTAGCGGGAGAGCAGTTCTTC CATSRVRGLAGEQFF . 15 TRBJ2-1 TRBD2 TRBV15
TGTGCCAGCAGCTTAGTGGCGGGGGTCAGGGCCCCCGAGCAGTACTTC CASSLVAGVRAPEQYF . 16 TRBJ2-7 TRBD2 TRBV11-2
TGCGCCAGCAGCTTGCGGGACAGGGGGCAAACTGAAGCTTTCTTT CASSLRDRGQTEAFF once 15 TRBJ1-1 TRBD1 TRBV5-1
TGTGCCAGCAGTGTTTCAGGGGCCTACGAGCAGTACTTC CASSVSGAYEQYF . 13 TRBJ2-7 . TRBV2
TGCGCCAGCAGTGAGCCCAGACTAGGAGGGAATGAGCAGTTCTTC CASSEPRLGGNEQFF . 15 TRBJ2-1 . TRBV10-2
TGTGCCTGGACGACGGGACTAGCGGTCCCCAGCTCCTACAATGAGCAGTTCTTC CAWTTGLAVPSSYNEQFF . 18 TRBJ2-1 TRBD2 TRBV30
TGTGCCAGTAGTGAGGGGGACGGCACAGATACGCAGTATTTT CASSEGDGTDTQYF . 14 TRBJ2-3 . TRBV19
TGTGCCAGCACCCCGGGCCGAAGCGGTGGCTACACCTTC CASTPGRSGGYTF many 13 TRBJ1-2 . TRBV6-1
TGTGCCAGCAGCTTTGGGACTAACTACGAGCAGTACTTC CASSFGTNYEQYF . 13 TRBJ2-7 TRBD2 TRBV5-6